A selection of T cell receptor beta chains follows, all from one sample in a study of cytomegalovirus exposure and HLA in healthy donors. Repertoires were generated with immunoSEQ multiplex PCR, while TCRdb's copy carries only in-frame clones and drops some. Of under 150,000 clones in the sample, approximately 80% are singletons; the top ten hold around 1.8%. Sequencing input: PBMCs. These receptors were obtained from a woman between 40 and 55 years old in good health and CMV-seronegative. CDR3s include the opening cysteine and the closing phenylalanine or tryptophan. D genes are given only for firm matches. Not all rows give a size; the values are once, few, many and, for expanded clones, a class.

size: -
V: TRBV4-1
D: TRBD1
J: TRBJ2-7
CDR3: CASRPDRGNQYEQYF
DNA: TGCGCCAGCAGACCGGACAGGGGGAACCAGTACGAGCAGTACTTC

size: -
V: TRBV9
D: -
J: TRBJ2-2
CDR3: CASSAGGHWNTGELFF
DNA: TGTGCCAGCAGCGCGGGGGGACATTGGAACACCGGGGAGCTGTTTTTT

size: -
V: TRBV5-1
D: -
J: TRBJ2-7
CDR3: CASSTGQAEVEQYF
DNA: TGCGCCAGCAGCACCGGACAAGCCGAGGTGGAGCAGTACTTC

size: -
V: TRBV30
D: -
J: TRBJ1-3
CDR3: CAWSPGDSGNTIYF
DNA: TGTGCCTGGAGCCCAGGCGATTCTGGAAACACCATATATTTT

size: -
V: TRBV6-5
D: -
J: TRBJ1-1
CDR3: CASSYQPGVNTEAFF
DNA: TGTGCCAGCAGTTACCAACCAGGGGTGAACACTGAAGCTTTCTTT

size: -
V: TRBV28
D: TRBD2
J: TRBJ2-1
CDR3: CASSSPGTSGGGDEQFF
DNA: TGTGCCAGCAGTTCCCCCGGGACTAGCGGAGGCGGGGATGAGCAGTTCTTC

size: few
V: TRBV7-2
D: -
J: TRBJ2-7
CDR3: CASSLIPGAYEQYF
DNA: TGTGCCAGCAGCTTAATCCCAGGGGCCTACGAGCAGTACTTC

size: -
V: TRBV5-4
D: -
J: TRBJ1-4
CDR3: CASSLRAQGGEKLFF
DNA: TGTGCCAGCAGCTTGAGGGCCCAGGGAGGTGAAAAACTGTTTTTT

size: -
V: TRBV19
D: TRBD1
J: TRBJ2-4
CDR3: CASTPDRGEMRLAKNIQYF
DNA: TGTGCCAGTACTCCGGACAGGGGAGAAATGCGTCTAGCCAAAAACATTCAGTACTTC

size: -
V: TRBV11-2
D: -
J: TRBJ1-1
CDR3: CASSSKTASSGTEAFF
DNA: TGTGCCAGCAGCTCTAAGACGGCTTCCTCGGGCACTGAAGCTTTCTTT

size: -
V: TRBV15
D: -
J: TRBJ2-7
CDR3: CATSRVGDIDSYEQYF
DNA: TGTGCCACCAGCAGAGTTGGGGACATCGACTCCTACGAGCAGTACTTC

size: -
V: TRBV5-5
D: -
J: TRBJ1-5
CDR3: CASSLGLNNQPQHF
DNA: TGTGCCAGCAGCCTGGGACTGAATAATCAGCCCCAGCATTTT

size: -
V: TRBV27
D: TRBD1
J: TRBJ2-7
CDR3: CASSLIPTGGGSYEQYF
DNA: TGTGCCAGCAGTCTAATTCCGACAGGGGGGGGCTCCTACGAGCAGTACTTC

size: -
V: TRBV27
D: TRBD1
J: TRBJ1-1
CDR3: CASSPLQGVAFF
DNA: TGTGCCAGCAGCCCCCTCCAGGGGGTAGCTTTCTTT

size: once
V: TRBV19
D: TRBD1
J: TRBJ2-1
CDR3: CASSSPGTGGWSSYNEQFF
DNA: TGTGCCAGTAGTTCTCCCGGGACAGGGGGCTGGAGCTCCTACAATGAGCAGTTCTTC

size: -
V: TRBV19
D: -
J: TRBJ1-1
CDR3: CASSIGGKSEAFF
DNA: TGTGCCAGTAGTATTGGCGGGAAGTCTGAAGCTTTCTTT

size: -
V: TRBV5-1
D: -
J: TRBJ2-7
CDR3: CASSRFRDDYEQYF
DNA: TGCGCCAGCAGCAGGTTCAGGGATGACTACGAGCAGTACTTC

size: -
V: TRBV6-1
D: -
J: TRBJ1-1
CDR3: CASSDYREAFF
DNA: TGTGCCAGCAGTGATTACAGGGAAGCTTTCTTT

size: -
V: TRBV28
D: -
J: TRBJ2-2
CDR3: CASSSPWEAANTGELFF
DNA: TGTGCCAGCAGTTCCCCCTGGGAAGCGGCGAACACCGGGGAGCTGTTTTTT

size: -
V: TRBV9
D: TRBD1
J: TRBJ2-2
CDR3: CASSPGTAHNTGELFF
DNA: TGTGCCAGCAGCCCTGGGACAGCCCACAACACCGGGGAGCTGTTTTTT

size: -
V: TRBV9
D: -
J: TRBJ2-4
CDR3: CASSVGGISGLGDIQYF
DNA: TGTGCCAGCAGCGTAGGGGGCATCTCGGGACTCGGCGACATTCAGTACTTC

size: once
V: TRBV5-1
D: -
J: TRBJ2-3
CDR3: CASTGLASTDTQYF
DNA: TGCGCCAGCACGGGACTGGCTAGCACAGATACGCAGTATTTT

size: once
V: TRBV6-1
D: -
J: TRBJ1-1
CDR3: CASSLRVTEAFF
DNA: TGTGCCAGCAGTCTCCGGGTAACTGAAGCTTTCTTT

size: -
V: TRBV5-4
D: TRBD1
J: TRBJ2-6
CDR3: CASSGGTGDFGANVLTF
DNA: TGTGCCAGCAGCGGAGGGACAGGGGATTTTGGGGCCAACGTCCTGACTTTC

size: -
V: TRBV28
D: TRBD2
J: TRBJ2-3
CDR3: CASSSGGAGDTQYF
DNA: TGTGCCAGCAGTTCGGGGGGTGCAGGAGATACGCAGTATTTT

size: -
V: TRBV19
D: -
J: TRBJ2-7
CDR3: CASSISSGGEQYF
DNA: TGTGCCAGTAGTATCTCTTCCGGCGGCGAGCAGTACTTC

size: -
V: TRBV5-1
D: TRBD2
J: TRBJ2-3
CDR3: CASSPDLLAGVTDTQYF
DNA: TGCGCCAGCAGCCCGGACCTACTAGCGGGGGTCACAGATACGCAGTATTTT

size: once
V: TRBV2
D: -
J: TRBJ1-5
CDR3: CASGIAGHSNQPQHF
DNA: TGTGCCAGCGGGATCGCGGGGCATAGCAATCAGCCCCAGCATTTT

size: -
V: TRBV6-6
D: TRBD1
J: TRBJ1-2
CDR3: CASTKGGGQEGYTF
DNA: TGTGCCAGCACCAAGGGAGGAGGACAGGAGGGCTACACCTTC

size: -
V: TRBV7-6
D: -
J: TRBJ2-3
CDR3: CASSFAVGDTQYF
DNA: TGTGCCAGCAGCTTCGCGGTGGGAGATACGCAGTATTTT

size: few
V: TRBV2
D: -
J: TRBJ2-7
CDR3: CASSDFYLNYEQYF
DNA: TGTGCCAGCAGTGACTTTTACCTAAATTACGAGCAGTACTTC

size: -
V: TRBV2
D: -
J: TRBJ2-2
CDR3: CASRAKEGTGELFF
DNA: TGTGCCAGCAGGGCCAAAGAGGGTACCGGGGAGCTGTTTTTT

size: -
V: TRBV4-1
D: -
J: TRBJ1-3
CDR3: CASSQGGGTGNTIYF
DNA: TGCGCCAGCAGCCAGGGAGGAGGGACTGGAAACACCATATATTTT

size: -
V: TRBV6-1
D: TRBD1
J: TRBJ2-7
CDR3: CASSGQGSYEQYF
DNA: TGTGCCAGCAGCGGACAGGGGAGCTACGAGCAGTACTTC

size: few
V: TRBV5-4
D: TRBD2
J: TRBJ2-3
CDR3: CASSPERGGTDTQYF
DNA: TGTGCCAGCAGCCCTGAGCGGGGGGGCACAGATACGCAGTATTTT

size: -
V: TRBV9
D: TRBD1
J: TRBJ1-2
CDR3: CASRGGQEKNGYTF
DNA: TGTGCCAGCAGAGGAGGACAGGAAAAAAATGGCTACACCTTC

size: -
V: TRBV28
D: -
J: TRBJ2-3
CDR3: CASSSPQKDTQYF
DNA: TGTGCCAGCAGTTCTCCCCAGAAAGATACGCAGTATTTT

size: -
V: TRBV2
D: TRBD1
J: TRBJ2-1
CDR3: CASSGVDRAGTYNEQFF
DNA: TGTGCCAGCAGTGGAGTGGACAGGGCAGGAACGTACAATGAGCAGTTCTTC

size: few
V: TRBV28
D: -
J: TRBJ2-7
CDR3: CASSLSGTIYEQYF
DNA: TGTGCCAGCAGTTTGAGCGGGACAATCTACGAGCAGTACTTC

size: once
V: TRBV28
D: TRBD2
J: TRBJ2-3
CDR3: CASSSLLAGVGDTQYF
DNA: TGTGCCAGCAGTTCCCTACTAGCGGGGGTTGGAGATACGCAGTATTTT

size: -
V: TRBV7-8
D: TRBD1
J: TRBJ1-1
CDR3: CASSFSTGTGVMNTEAFF
DNA: TGTGCCAGCAGCTTTAGTACAGGGACAGGGGTAATGAACACTGAAGCTTTCTTT

size: -
V: TRBV7-3
D: TRBD1
J: TRBJ1-2
CDR3: CASSSTGESGYTF
DNA: TGTGCCAGCAGCTCCACAGGGGAGAGCGGCTACACCTTC